The 4 T cell receptor beta chains reported below all come from one sample, sequenced in a study of blood T cell repertoires in COVID-19. TCRdb's copy holds only in-frame clones and misses some; the assay was immunoSEQ multiplex PCR. The sample records under 300,000 clones, around 83% being singletons. Material: peripheral blood. These receptors came from a man between 40 and 49 years old who had recovered from COVID-19.

This sequence joins TRBV6-5 and TRBJ2-1, with D perhaps matching TRBD2 (5 bases). This CDR3 has 15 residues. Deletions cut 6 bases from V and 4 bases from J, with 16 bases between. Germline CDR1 and CDR2: MNHEY and SVGAGI. CDR3 amino acids: CASRTRALLYNEQFF. As DNA, the CDR3 is TGTGCCAGCAGGACGCGGGCCCTCCTTTACAATGAGCAGTTCTTC.

This chain uses TRBV7-9 with TRBJ1-2, with a possible D match to TRBD1 (6 bases). Trimming stripped 5 bases from V and 7 bases from J, with 14 bases between. The length of the CDR3 is 13 residues. CDR1 is SEHNR and CDR2 is FQNEAQ in the germline V gene (reference sequence). CDR3 protein: CASSRGTGPGYTF. The CDR3 DNA reads as TGTGCCAGCAGCCGCGGCACAGGGCCTGGCTACACCTTC.

The chain joins TRBV7-2 to TRBJ2-1; 8 bases fit TRBD1. Losses at the gene ends were 3 bases for V and 3 bases for J; bases not matched to a gene: 4. The germline V gene has CDR1 SGHTA and CDR2 FQGNSA. This CDR3 is built from 15 residues. The CDR3 sequence is CASSFDRGLYNEQFF. The CDR3 DNA sequence: TGTGCCAGCAGCTTCGACAGGGGTCTCTACAATGAGCAGTTCTTC.

This chain uses TRBV7-9 with TRBJ1-2; D is ambiguous. There are 14 residues in the CDR3. Germline CDR1 and CDR2: SEHNR and FQNEAQ (reference sequence). Trimming took 1 base from V and 0 from J, leaving 6 bases between them. CDR3 DNA: TGTGCCAGCAGCTTAGGAGCGGCTAACTATGGCTACACCTTC. This encodes CASSLGAANYGYTF. Using reference TRBV7-9 and TRBJ1-2 for the parts outside the CDR3, the full variable domain is DTGVSQNPRHKITKRGQNVTFRCDPISEHNRLYWYRQTLGQGPEFLTYFQNEAQLEKSRLLSDRFSAERPKGSFSTLEIQRTEQGDSAMYLCASSLGAANYGYTFGSGTRLTVV.